This TCR beta chain appears in the sequencing data of a study of T cell responses to AZD1222 COVID-19 vaccine. General observations from the study: Repertoire samples came only from after the peak T cell response. With two AZD1222 doses given, Spike-specific TCR breadth and depth both rose.

Data came from immunoSEQ multiplex PCR; TCRdb stores just in-frame clones and leaves some out. The repertoire holds some 110,000 clones, with about nine tenths as singletons. Pooling was applied to second doses at about 4 or about 12 weeks. Concerning this clone itself: Its antigen is unidentified.

CDR1 KGHSH and CDR2 LQKENI come from the germline V gene. The CDR3 contains 15 residues. J lost 5 bases, V lost 1 base, and 2 bases had no gene match. The sequence was collected from an adult who received the AZD1222 COVID-19 vaccine. V gene TRBV18 combines with J gene TRBJ2-2; 9 nucleotides align to TRBD2. Material: peripheral blood, obtained 28 days after the second AZD1222 dose. The CDR3 DNA reads as TGTGCCAGCTCACCACTAGCGGGGGTGACCGGGGAGCTGTTTTTT. It codes for CASSPLAGVTGELFF.